A selection of T cell receptor beta chains follows, all from one sample in a study of blood T cell repertoires in COVID-19. Profiled with immunoSEQ multiplex PCR; TCRdb holds only in-frame clones, not every one. The sample has some 150,000 clones; 85% to 90% are singletons. Sequencing was carried out using peripheral blood. The receptors derive from a woman aged 60-75 years with active COVID-19. CDR3s include the opening cysteine and the closing phenylalanine or tryptophan. A D gene is named only where the DNA matches it firmly. Part of the rows lack a size; the others show once, few, many or a class for expanded clones.

- - TRBJ1-5 TRBV18 TGTGCCAGCTCACCTGGGACGGGGGAAGGAGTGGAGCCCCAGCATTTT CASSPGTGEGVEPQHF
- TRBD1 TRBJ1-1 TRBV7-2 TGTGCCAGCAGCTGGGGACAGGGGAACACTGAAGCTTTCTTT CASSWGQGNTEAFF
- - TRBJ2-4 TRBV19 TGTGCCAGTAGTATTGGAGTCACCAAAAACATTCAGTACTTC CASSIGVTKNIQYF
- - TRBJ1-4 TRBV9 TGTGCCAGCAGCCTACACAGAAACGCAACTAATGAAAAACTGTTTTTT CASSLHRNATNEKLFF
- TRBD2 TRBJ2-7 TRBV11-2 TGTGCCAGCAGCTTTACTAGCGGTCTCTCCTACGAGCAGTACTTC CASSFTSGLSYEQYF
- TRBD1 TRBJ1-2 TRBV5-5 TGTGCCAGCAGCTTGGGGCGAATAGGGACAGGGGGCGACTATGGCTACACCTTC CASSLGRIGTGGDYGYTF
- TRBD1 TRBJ1-1 TRBV4-3 TGCGCCAGCAGCCAAGCCCCGACAGGGGCGAACACTGAAGCTTTCTTT CASSQAPTGANTEAFF
- - TRBJ1-2 TRBV18 TGTGCCAGCTCACCAAGGGAGGCCCCCTATTTTGGCTACACCTTC CASSPREAPYFGYTF
- - TRBJ1-2 TRBV7-2 TGTGCCAGCAGCTTAGCGATGGGGGGCTATGGCTACACCTTC CASSLAMGGYGYTF
- - TRBJ1-2 TRBV6-5 TGTGCCAGCAGTTGGGGACAAACCTATGGCTACACCTTC CASSWGQTYGYTF
once - TRBJ2-5 TRBV13 TGTGCCAGCAGCTTACGTCTGGCCTCAAGAGAGACCCAGTACTTC CASSLRLASRETQYF
- TRBD2 TRBJ2-3 TRBV24-1 TGTGCCACCAGTGATCCCTACCCTCTAGCGGGAGGGGGGGACAGCACAGATACGCAGTATTTT CATSDPYPLAGGGDSTDTQYF
- - TRBJ2-5 TRBV5-1 TGCGCCAGCAGCCGAGACAGTAACCAAGAGACCCAGTACTTC CASSRDSNQETQYF
- TRBD2 TRBJ2-3 TRBV14 TGTGCCAGCAGCCCGGGGACTAGCGGGGGAGCTACGCAGTATTTT CASSPGTSGGATQYF
- - TRBJ1-6 TRBV28 TGTGCCAGCAGTTTAACTGGGGACTCTTCACCCCTCCACTTT CASSLTGDSSPLHF
once - TRBJ2-5 TRBV7-9 TGTGCCAGCAGCTTTGGCGGCCAAGAGACCCAGTACTTC CASSFGGQETQYF
- - TRBJ1-4 TRBV5-5 TGTGCCAGCAGCTTGTCGGAGCGGTCTAATGAAAAACTGTTTTTT CASSLSERSNEKLFF
- TRBD2 TRBJ2-1 TRBV19 TGTGCCAGTAGTATAGCCATAGCGGGAGCTCGGAATGAGCAGTTCTTC CASSIAIAGARNEQFF
- TRBD1 TRBJ2-1 TRBV6-5 TGTGCCACCCACAGGGGTGCCTACAATGAGCAGTTCTTC CATHRGAYNEQFF
- TRBD2 TRBJ2-7 TRBV18 TGTGCCAGCTCACCTAGTGGCGGGAGAGTTGAGCAGTACTTC CASSPSGGRVEQYF
- TRBD2 TRBJ2-1 TRBV7-6 TGTGCCAGCAGCTTAGGCTCTAGCGGCCCGAATGAGCAGTTCTTC CASSLGSSGPNEQFF
- TRBD2 TRBJ2-1 TRBV6-1 TGTGCCAGCAGTGAAGCGTGGGCGGGGACTAGCAGTTACAATGAGCAGTTCTTC CASSEAWAGTSSYNEQFF
- - TRBJ1-5 TRBV6-5 TGTGCCAGCAGTTACAAGGGAGGCAATCAGCCCCAGCATTTT CASSYKGGNQPQHF
- TRBD1 TRBJ2-7 TRBV10-2 TGCGCCAGCAGGGGCGGGACAGGGGGACCAACCTACGAGCAGTACTTC CASRGGTGGPTYEQYF
- - TRBJ2-1 TRBV2 TGTGCCAGCAGCAAGGGTGCTAGCGTCTGGATCACCTACAATGAGCAGTTCTTC CASSKGASVWITYNEQFF
few - TRBJ1-3 TRBV5-4 TGTGCCAGCAGCTTGGGGCCCTCCAACTCTGGAAACACCATATATTTT CASSLGPSNSGNTIYF
few TRBD1 TRBJ2-7 TRBV12-3/TRBV12-4 TGTGCCAGCAGTTGGAGACAGGGCGACGAGCAGTACTTC CASSWRQGDEQYF
once TRBD2 TRBJ2-1 TRBV14 TGTGCCAGCAGCCAAGAGAGTCTGGCTAGCGGGAGTACCCGAAGCTCCTACAATGAGCAGTTCTTC CASSQESLASGSTRSSYNEQFF
- - TRBJ2-1 TRBV3-1/TRBV3-2 TGTGCCAGCAGCCATAGAAGTGGCTCCTACAATGAGCAGTTCTTC CASSHRSGSYNEQFF
- TRBD2 TRBJ2-3 TRBV4-2 TGTGCCAGCAGCCAAGTGGTAGCGGGAGTGGGGGATACGCAGTATTTT CASSQVVAGVGDTQYF
- TRBD1 TRBJ2-3 TRBV5-4 TGTGCCAGCAGCTTTCCAGGGACAGGGGGCGGGTTGGATACGCAGTATTTT CASSFPGTGGGLDTQYF
- - TRBJ1-2 TRBV4-3 TGCGCCAGCAGCCAAGATCACGTGGGCGGGGGCTACACCTTC CASSQDHVGGGYTF
- TRBD2 TRBJ2-7 TRBV20-1 TGCAGTGCTAATGAACCGGGACTAGCGACGGGTGAGCAGTACTTC CSANEPGLATGEQYF
- - TRBJ1-5 TRBV7-2 TGTGCCAGCTCCCCCCAACAGAGTCGCGTGAGCAATCAGCCCCAGCATTTT CASSPQQSRVSNQPQHF
- TRBD2 TRBJ2-7 TRBV2 TGTGCCAGCAGCTGGACTAGCGGCTCCTACGAGCAGTACTTC CASSWTSGSYEQYF
- - TRBJ2-1 TRBV28 TGTGCCAGCAGTGGGGACTTTATCAATGAGCAGTTCTTC CASSGDFINEQFF
- - TRBJ2-7 TRBV4-1 TGCGCCAGCAGCCAAGAACCCGGGGGAGCCTACGAGCAGTACTTC CASSQEPGGAYEQYF
- TRBD1 TRBJ1-1 TRBV12-5 TGTGCTAGTGGTTTGCCGTCCGGGACAGGGGGCGCAATGGGCACTGAAGCTTTCTTT CASGLPSGTGGAMGTEAFF
- TRBD1 TRBJ1-4 TRBV28 TGTGCCAGCAGCCGAACAGGGGAACATGAAAAACTGTTTTTT CASSRTGEHEKLFF
- - TRBJ2-3 TRBV7-3 TGTGCCAGCAGCCCCAGGCTGACAGGCACAGATACGCAGTATTTT CASSPRLTGTDTQYF
few - TRBJ1-1 TRBV29-1 TGCAGCGTTGGCCACAGTAACACTGAAGCTTTCTTT CSVGHSNTEAFF
once TRBD2 TRBJ2-7 TRBV7-3 TGTGCCAGCAGCTTAGCGGGACTAGCGGGAGGCGAGCAGTACTTC CASSLAGLAGGEQYF
- TRBD1 TRBJ2-3 TRBV5-1 TGCGCCAGCAGCTTGGCGACAGGGTTGGGCACAGATACGCAGTATTTT CASSLATGLGTDTQYF
- - TRBJ2-7 TRBV20-1 TGCAGCCGACAGGCGGTCCACGAGCAGTACTTC CSRQAVHEQYF
- TRBD1 TRBJ1-2 TRBV2 TGTGCCAGCAGGGTGGGGACAGAGAACTATGGCTACACCTTC CASRVGTENYGYTF
- TRBD1 TRBJ2-1 TRBV6-5 TGTGCCATCTCACCCGCACAGGGGTCCTACAATGAGCAGTTCTTC CAISPAQGSYNEQFF